The source of this T cell receptor (beta chain) is a study of identical twins. The V and J ends lost 4 bases and 0 bases respectively, with 28 bases between them. The germline CDR1 and CDR2 sequences are MDHEN and SYDVKM. CDR3 length: 20 amino acids. TCRdb independently ran MiXCR on the 5' RACE reads; one entry per CDR3 protein. Of around 960,000 distinct CDR3 sequences listed, 9% to 15% are singletons. The same sample was also used in a study of yellow fever vaccine responses in identical twins.

The sequence derives from a woman younger than 30 in good health. Sequencing input: PBMCs. The rearrangement joins TRBV28 to TRBJ2-7; D ambiguous. The CDR3 DNA reads TGTGCCAGCAGTTCCACCCACACCGTTTCGGCCTTCAATCCCTCCTACGAGCAGTACTTC. It translates to CASSSTHTVSAFNPSYEQYF.